The 16 T cell receptor beta chains in this list originate from one sample, sequenced in a study of blood T cell repertoires in COVID-19. TCRdb's table, derived via immunoSEQ multiplex PCR, lists solely in-frame clones and lacks some. The table lists under 300,000 clones, 86% of them singletons, with around 6.5% in the top ten. The specimen sequenced was peripheral blood. These receptors came from a man aged 55 to 69 with acute or convalescent COVID-19.

The chain is built from TRBV15 and TRBJ2-5; unclear D gene. The CDR3 spans 15 residues. Per germline, CDR1 LNHNV and CDR2 YYDKDF (reference sequence). V was pared by 1 base and J by 0 bases, with 9 bases between. The CDR3, as DNA: TGTGCCACCAGCAGAGGCAGGATCTACCAAGAGACCCAGTACTTC. Translated, it gives CATSRGRIYQETQYF. The full variable domain, its missing parts supplied by reference TRBV15 and TRBJ2-5, is DAMVIQNPRYQVTQFGKPVTLSCSQTLNHNVMYWYQQKSSQAPKLLFHYYDKDFNNEADTPDNFQSRRPNTSFCFLDIRSPGLGDTAMYLCATSRGRIYQETQYFGPGTRLLVL.

The chain couples TRBV7-3 to TRBJ2-1, with 7 bases matching TRBD1. Germline CDR1 SGHTA, CDR2 FQGTGA. This CDR3 contains 15 residues. With V trimmed by 5 bases and J by 6 bases, 10 bases remained unmatched. This CDR3 reads CASSRARAGGNEQFF. CDR3 nucleotides: TGTGCCAGCAGCCGAGCCAGGGCAGGGGGCAATGAGCAGTTCTTC.

The CDR3 sequence is CASSFGSGSPANYGYTF. The CDR3 DNA sequence: TGTGCCAGCAGCTTTGGGAGTGGCAGCCCAGCTAACTATGGCTACACCTTC. This chain links TRBV5-4 with TRBJ1-2; D gene ambiguous. V dropped 2 bases and J dropped 0 bases, with 17 bases sitting between them. The CDR3 sequence is 17 residues long. CDR1 is SGHNT, CDR2 YYREEE, per germline (reference sequence).

The rearrangement joins TRBV28 to TRBJ1-2, with 9 bases matching TRBD1. The CDR3 is 12 amino acids. V trimming: 5 bases; J trimming: 7 bases; junction bases outside the gene matches: 2. The germline gives CDR1 MDHEN, CDR2 SYDVKM. This CDR3 is CASSQQGAGYTF. DNA of the CDR3: TGTGCCAGCAGTCAACAGGGGGCTGGCTACACCTTC.

This clone turned up a few times. The chain has TRBV4-3 and TRBJ2-7, with D maybe TRBD1 (5 bases). V shed 1 base and J shed 7 bases, with 14 bases lying between them. This CDR3 comprises 14 residues. From germline, CDR1 is LGHNA and CDR2 YSLEER. The CDR3 DNA is TGCGCCAGCAGCCAAGCGACAGCTGCTTATGAGCAGTACTTC. Translating gives CASSQATAAYEQYF.

This rearrangement joins TRBV7-9 to TRBJ2-1; 8 nucleotides line up with TRBD2. After removal of 4 bases from V and 11 bases from J, the junction contained 1 base not matched to a gene. Germline V CDR1 and CDR2: SEHNR, FQNEAQ (reference sequence). This CDR3 contains 11 residues. The CDR3 nucleotides are TGTGCCAGCAGCTGGACTAGCCAGCAGTTCTTC. This gives the protein CASSWTSQQFF.

This chain joins TRBV28 and TRBJ1-2, with D uncertain. This CDR3 contains 12 residues. Looked up from germline, CDR1 is MDHEN and CDR2 is SYDVKM. The germline V and J ends were trimmed by 2 bases and 5 bases, with 6 bases remaining between them. The CDR3 spells CASSLLGYGYTF. DNA for the CDR3: TGTGCCAGCAGTTTACTAGGTTATGGCTACACCTTC.

This chain connects TRBV3-1 (or the pseudogene TRBV3-2) to TRBJ2-1; 8 bases are shared with TRBD2. With 2 bases clipped from V and 8 bases from J, the junction kept 8 bases outside the gene matches. Germline V gene lookup returns CDR1 LGHDT and CDR2 YNNKEL (reference sequence). This CDR3 spans 15 amino acids. The CDR3 loop is CASSQSVAGRDEQFF. CDR3 DNA: TGTGCCAGCAGCCAATCGGTAGCGGGAAGAGATGAGCAGTTCTTC.

The V and J genes are TRBV5-1 and TRBJ2-7, with 9 bases that match TRBD1. CDR3 length: 16 amino acids. Trimming cost V 0 bases and J 3 bases; bases outside gene matches: 7. The germline V gene encodes CDR1 SGHRS and CDR2 YFSETQ. CDR3 bases: TGCGCCAGCAGCTTGGCCACCGGGACAGGGATCTACGAGCAGTACTTC. The encoded protein is CASSLATGTGIYEQYF.

The chain recombines TRBV6-5 with TRBJ2-4, with D unclear. Trimming stripped 0 bases from V and 0 bases from J, with 6 bases between. CDR1 and CDR2 (germline): MNHEY, SVGAGI. CDR3 length equals 15 residues. This CDR3 is CASSYSGIAKNIQYF. CDR3 coding DNA: TGTGCCAGCAGTTACTCGGGCATAGCCAAAAACATTCAGTACTTC.

In DNA form, the CDR3 reads TGCGCCAGCAGCCATTGGGACAGTTCAGGGAACACTGAAGCTTTCTTT. This encodes CASSHWDSSGNTEAFF. The chain couples TRBV4-3 to TRBJ1-1, with 7 nucleotides matching TRBD1. The ends lost 3 bases at V and 1 base at J; junction bases unmatched: 8. The CDR3 spans 16 residues. Germline V CDR1 and CDR2: LGHNA, YSLEER.

The V gene is TRBV27, the J gene TRBJ2-2, with TRBD2 matching over 11 bases. Looked up from germline, CDR1 is MNHEY and CDR2 is SMNVEV (reference sequence). The CDR3 extends over 17 amino acids. After removal of 0 bases from V and 8 bases from J, the junction contained 8 bases not matched to a gene. The CDR3 protein is CASSLSVTSGIPGELFF. CDR3 DNA: TGTGCCAGCAGTTTATCTGTGACTAGCGGGATTCCGGGGGAGCTGTTTTTT.

The rearrangement links TRBV28 to TRBJ1-1; no clear D. CDR3 length equals 13 residues. Trimming pared 6 bases from V and 7 bases from J, leaving 15 bases between. Germline V gene sequence: CDR1 MDHEN, CDR2 SYDVKM. The CDR3 spells CASRGGAPYEAFF. In DNA, the CDR3 is TGTGCCAGCAGGGGAGGTGCCCCGTATGAAGCTTTCTTT.

V is TRBV6-2 or TRBV6-3 and J is TRBJ2-5; 9 bases map to TRBD1. Trimming took 5 bases from V and 4 from J; bases not matched to a gene: 5. The CDR3 length is 14 residues. Germline V gene data show CDR1 as MNHEY and CDR2 as SVGEGT. The CDR3 bases are TGTGCCAGCAGTCCGGGACAGGGAAGAGAGACCCAGTACTTC. Its protein product is CASSPGQGRETQYF.

The V call is TRBV3-1 (or the pseudogene TRBV3-2), the J call TRBJ1-6; D is possibly TRBD1 (5 bases). This CDR3 spans 13 amino acids. The V end was cut by 8 bases, the J end by 8 bases, with 13 bases between. In germline, CDR1 is LGHDT, CDR2 YNNKEL (reference sequence). CDR3 protein: CASGARADSPLHF. The CDR3 nucleotides read TGTGCCAGCGGCGCCAGGGCGGATTCACCCCTCCACTTT.

This clone showed up just once. The rearrangement joins TRBV11-3 to TRBJ1-1, with D possibly TRBD1 on 6 matching bases. Germline V gene data show CDR1 as SGHNT and CDR2 as YENEEA. Trimming removed 4 bases from V and 4 bases from J, with 16 bases in between. CDR3 length: 15 residues. The DNA for the CDR3 is TGTGCCAGCAGCTCCGGGGGGCGCGTTGGCACTGAAGCTTTCTTT. Amino acids: CASSSGGRVGTEAFF.